A single TCR beta chain is shown here with its context. The antigen is undetermined. An end of the junction differs from the germline gene, which may be a read error. The data originate from a study of tumor-infiltrating lymphocytes in primary liver carcinoma. cDNA specific to TCR beta was made from 500 ng of total RNA, with a constant-region primer employed for priming. Three nested multiplex PCR rounds, a slightly modified ARM-PCR method, built the TCR beta libraries. Investigators reported that the first two PCR rounds, at roughly 11 cycles each, used TRBV1-TRBV30 forward primers with a C-beta reverse primer. A single record per CDR3 protein comes from TCRdb applying MiXCR to the multiplex PCR reads. The table has around 40,000 distinct CDR3 sequences, approximately 70% seen once. General study points: The 250 largest clones made up significantly more of tumor than blood repertoires (p = 0.039).

This CDR3 contains 15 residues. The germline CDR1 and CDR2 sequences are SQVTM and ANQGSEA. Extraction of RNA together with DNA used roughly 19-31 mg of unsorted bulk tissue. This clonotype was sampled from a man aged 35 to 55 with primary liver carcinoma and hepatitis B virus infection. Sequenced: liver tumor tissue from sampling region 2. Subset given: tumor region T2, inferior pole. V and J are TRBV29-1 and TRBJ1-1, with D hard to call. The CDR3 bases are TGCGGCGTTCGGGCGGGGTGGGGAATGAACACTTTAGCTTTCTTT. Its translation is CGVRAGWGMNTLAFF.